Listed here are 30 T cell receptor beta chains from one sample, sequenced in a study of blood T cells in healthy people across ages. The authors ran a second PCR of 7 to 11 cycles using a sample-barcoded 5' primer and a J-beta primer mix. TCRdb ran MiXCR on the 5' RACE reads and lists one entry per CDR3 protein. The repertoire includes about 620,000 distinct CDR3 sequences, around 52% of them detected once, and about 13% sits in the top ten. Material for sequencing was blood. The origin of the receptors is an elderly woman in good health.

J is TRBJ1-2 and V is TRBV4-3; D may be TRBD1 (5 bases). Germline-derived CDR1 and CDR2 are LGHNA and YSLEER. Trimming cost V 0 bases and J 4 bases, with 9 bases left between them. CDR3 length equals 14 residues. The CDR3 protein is CASSQDGDRYGYTF. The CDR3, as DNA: TGCGCCAGCAGCCAAGATGGGGACCGCTATGGCTACACCTTC.

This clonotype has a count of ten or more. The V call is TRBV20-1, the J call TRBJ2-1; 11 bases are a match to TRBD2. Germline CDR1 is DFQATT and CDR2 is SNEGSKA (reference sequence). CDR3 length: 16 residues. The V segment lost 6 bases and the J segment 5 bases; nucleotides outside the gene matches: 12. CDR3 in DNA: TGCAGTGCCTTAGCGATCCTAGCGGGAGGTAACAATGAGCAGTTCTTC. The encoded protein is CSALAILAGGNNEQFF.

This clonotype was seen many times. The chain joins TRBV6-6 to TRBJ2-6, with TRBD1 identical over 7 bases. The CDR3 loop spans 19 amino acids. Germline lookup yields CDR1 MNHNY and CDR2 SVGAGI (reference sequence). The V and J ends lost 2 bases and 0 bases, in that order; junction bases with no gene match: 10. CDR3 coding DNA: TGTGCCAGCAGTTACCAACAGGGGAGCCCGTTCTCTGGGGCCAACGTCCTGACTTTC. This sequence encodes CASSYQQGSPFSGANVLTF.

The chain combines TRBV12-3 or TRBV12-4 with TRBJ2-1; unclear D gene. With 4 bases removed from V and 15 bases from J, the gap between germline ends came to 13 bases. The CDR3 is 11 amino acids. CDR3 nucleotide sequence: TGTGCCAGCAGTTCATGGCCAGACTTGTTCTTC. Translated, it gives CASSSWPDLFF.

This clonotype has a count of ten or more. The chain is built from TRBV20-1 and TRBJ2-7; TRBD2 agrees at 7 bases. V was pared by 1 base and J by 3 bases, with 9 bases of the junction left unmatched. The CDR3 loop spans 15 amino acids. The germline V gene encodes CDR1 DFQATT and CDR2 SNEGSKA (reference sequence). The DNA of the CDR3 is TGCAGTGCTAGAGGTGGGGAGGGAAACTACTACGAGCAGTACTTC. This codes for CSARGGEGNYYEQYF.

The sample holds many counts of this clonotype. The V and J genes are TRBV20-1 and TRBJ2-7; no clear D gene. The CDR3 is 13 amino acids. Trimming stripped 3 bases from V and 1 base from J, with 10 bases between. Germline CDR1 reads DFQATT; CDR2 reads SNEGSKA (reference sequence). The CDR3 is CSARESWSYEQYF. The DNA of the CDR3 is TGCAGTGCTAGGGAGAGCTGGTCCTACGAGCAGTACTTC.

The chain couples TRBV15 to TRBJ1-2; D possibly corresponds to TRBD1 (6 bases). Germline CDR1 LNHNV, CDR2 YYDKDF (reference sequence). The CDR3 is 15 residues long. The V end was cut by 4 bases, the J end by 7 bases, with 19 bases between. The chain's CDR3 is CATSTKQGLVGGYTF. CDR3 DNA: TGTGCCACCAGCACCAAACAGGGCCTGGTTGGTGGCTACACCTTC.

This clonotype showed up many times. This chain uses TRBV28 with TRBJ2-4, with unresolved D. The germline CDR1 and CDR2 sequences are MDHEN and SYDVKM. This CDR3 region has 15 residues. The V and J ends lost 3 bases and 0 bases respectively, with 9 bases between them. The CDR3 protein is CASSFPALAKNIQYF. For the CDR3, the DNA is TGTGCCAGCAGTTTTCCAGCCTTAGCCAAAAACATTCAGTACTTC. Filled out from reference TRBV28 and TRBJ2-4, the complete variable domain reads DVKVTQSSRYLVKRTGEKVFLECVQDMDHENMFWYRQDPGLGLRLIYFSYDVKMKEKGDIPEGYSVSREKKERFSLILESASTNQTSMYLCASSFPALAKNIQYFGAGTRLSVL.

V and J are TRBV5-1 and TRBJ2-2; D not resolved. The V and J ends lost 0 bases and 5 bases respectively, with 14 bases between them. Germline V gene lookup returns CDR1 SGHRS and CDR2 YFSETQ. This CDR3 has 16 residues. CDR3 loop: CASSLGARHGTGELFF. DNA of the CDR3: TGCGCCAGCAGCTTGGGAGCGAGACATGGGACCGGGGAGCTGTTTTTT. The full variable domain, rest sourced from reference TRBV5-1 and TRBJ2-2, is KAGVTQTPRYLIKTRGQQVTLSCSPISGHRSVSWYQQTPGQGLQFLFEYFSETQRNKGNFPGRFSGRQFSNSRSEMNVSTLELGDSALYLCASSLGARHGTGELFFGEGSRLTVL.

The CDR3 DNA is TGCGCCAGCAGCTTGGGACCCACTTTCACCGGGGAGCTGTTTTTT. Translating it yields CASSLGPTFTGELFF. V usage is TRBV5-1 and J usage is TRBJ2-2; D not resolved. Trimming stripped 0 bases from V and 4 bases from J, with 10 bases between. CDR1 SGHRS and CDR2 YFSETQ come from the germline V gene. This CDR3 has 15 residues.

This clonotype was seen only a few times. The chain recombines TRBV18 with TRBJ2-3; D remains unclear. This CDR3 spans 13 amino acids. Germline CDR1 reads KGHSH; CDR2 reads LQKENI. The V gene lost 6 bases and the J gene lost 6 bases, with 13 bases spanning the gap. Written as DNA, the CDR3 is TGTGCCAGCTCCCCAGGAACCCAGGATACGCAGTATTTT. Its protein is CASSPGTQDTQYF.

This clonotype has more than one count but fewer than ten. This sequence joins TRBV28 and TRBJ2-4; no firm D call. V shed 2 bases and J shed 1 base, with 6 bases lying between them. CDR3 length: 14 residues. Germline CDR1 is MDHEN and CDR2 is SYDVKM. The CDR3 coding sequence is TGTGCCAGCAGTTTACGGGTGGCCAAAAACATTCAGTACTTC. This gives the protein CASSLRVAKNIQYF.

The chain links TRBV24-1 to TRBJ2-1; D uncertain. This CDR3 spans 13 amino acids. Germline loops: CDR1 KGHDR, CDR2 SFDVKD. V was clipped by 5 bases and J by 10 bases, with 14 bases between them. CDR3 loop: CATSGGRVREQFF. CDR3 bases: TGTGCCACCAGTGGTGGAAGGGTGCGAGAGCAGTTCTTC.

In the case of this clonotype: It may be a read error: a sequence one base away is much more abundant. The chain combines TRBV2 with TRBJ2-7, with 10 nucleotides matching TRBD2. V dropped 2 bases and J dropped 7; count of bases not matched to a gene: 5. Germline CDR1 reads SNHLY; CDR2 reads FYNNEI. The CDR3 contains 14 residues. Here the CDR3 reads CASSELAGAHEQYF. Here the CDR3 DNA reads TGTGCCAGCAGTGAACTAGCGGGAGCTCATGAGCAGTACTTC.

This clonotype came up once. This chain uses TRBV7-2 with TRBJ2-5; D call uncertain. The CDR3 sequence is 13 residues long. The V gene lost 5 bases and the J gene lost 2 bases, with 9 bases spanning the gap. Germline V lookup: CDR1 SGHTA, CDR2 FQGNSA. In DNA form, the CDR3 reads TGTGCCAGCAGCGTGGCGGTACAAGAGACCCAGTACTTC. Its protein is CASSVAVQETQYF.

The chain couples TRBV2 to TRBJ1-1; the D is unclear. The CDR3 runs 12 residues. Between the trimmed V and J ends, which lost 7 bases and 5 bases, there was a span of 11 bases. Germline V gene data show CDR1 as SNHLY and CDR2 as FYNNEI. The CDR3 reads CASTTRWTEAFF. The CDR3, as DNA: TGTGCCAGCACGACCCGGTGGACTGAAGCTTTCTTT.

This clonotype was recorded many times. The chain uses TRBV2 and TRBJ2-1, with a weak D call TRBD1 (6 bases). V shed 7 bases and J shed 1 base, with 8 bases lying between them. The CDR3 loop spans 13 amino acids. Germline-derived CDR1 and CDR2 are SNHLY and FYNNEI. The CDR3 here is CASTDSSYNEQFF. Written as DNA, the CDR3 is TGTGCCAGCACGGACAGTTCCTACAATGAGCAGTTCTTC.

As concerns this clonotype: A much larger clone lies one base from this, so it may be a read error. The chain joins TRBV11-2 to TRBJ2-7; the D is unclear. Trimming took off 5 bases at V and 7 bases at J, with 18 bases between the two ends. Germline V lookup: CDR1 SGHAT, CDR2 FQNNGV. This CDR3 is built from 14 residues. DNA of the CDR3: TGTGCCAGCAGCCTCCGGGCCCTCTCGGGTGAGCAGTACTTC. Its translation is CASSLRALSGEQYF.

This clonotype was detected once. CDR3 bases: TGTGCCTGGAGTGTAACGCAGATCTCCTACGAGCAGTACTTC. This gives the protein CAWSVTQISYEQYF. The chain combines TRBV30 with TRBJ2-7; D is unclear. V was trimmed by 0 bases and J by 0 bases, leaving 9 bases between them. The CDR3 is 14 amino acids. CDR1 is GTSNPN, CDR2 SVGIG, per germline (reference sequence).

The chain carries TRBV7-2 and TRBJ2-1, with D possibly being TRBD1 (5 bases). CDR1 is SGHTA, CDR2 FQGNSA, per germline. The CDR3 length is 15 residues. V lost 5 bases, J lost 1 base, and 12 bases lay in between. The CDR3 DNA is TGTGCCAGCAGCCTTTCCCGGACATCCTACAATGAGCAGTTCTTC. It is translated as CASSLSRTSYNEQFF.

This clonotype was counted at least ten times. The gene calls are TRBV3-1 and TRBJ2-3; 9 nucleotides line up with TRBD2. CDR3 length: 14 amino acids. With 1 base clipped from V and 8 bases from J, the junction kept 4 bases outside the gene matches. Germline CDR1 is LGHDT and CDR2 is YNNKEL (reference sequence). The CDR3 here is CASSQASGIGTQYF. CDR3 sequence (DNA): TGTGCCAGCAGCCAAGCTAGCGGGATAGGTACGCAGTATTTT.

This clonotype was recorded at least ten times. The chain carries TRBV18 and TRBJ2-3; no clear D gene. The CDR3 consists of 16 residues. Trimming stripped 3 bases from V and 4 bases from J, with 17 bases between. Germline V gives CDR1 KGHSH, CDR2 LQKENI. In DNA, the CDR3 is TGTGCCAGCTCACCGTCGGGCCGCATATCACCAGATACGCAGTATTTT. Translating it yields CASSPSGRISPDTQYF.

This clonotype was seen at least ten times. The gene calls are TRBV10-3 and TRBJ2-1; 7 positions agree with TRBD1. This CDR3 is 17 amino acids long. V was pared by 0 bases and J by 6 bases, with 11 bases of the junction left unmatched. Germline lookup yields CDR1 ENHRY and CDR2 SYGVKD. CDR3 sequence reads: CAISESTGGTGVNEQFF. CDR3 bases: TGTGCCATCAGTGAGTCGACTGGAGGCACAGGGGTCAATGAGCAGTTCTTC.

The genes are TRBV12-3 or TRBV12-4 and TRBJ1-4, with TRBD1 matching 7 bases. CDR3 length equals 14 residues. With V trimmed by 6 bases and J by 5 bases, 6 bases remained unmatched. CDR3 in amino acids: CASRTAGGNEKLFF. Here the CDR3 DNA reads TGTGCCAGCAGAACGGCAGGGGGGAATGAAAAACTGTTTTTT.

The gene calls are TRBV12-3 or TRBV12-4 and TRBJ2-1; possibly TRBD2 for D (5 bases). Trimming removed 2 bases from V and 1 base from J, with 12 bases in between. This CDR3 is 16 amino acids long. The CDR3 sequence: CASSLFLARSYNEQFF. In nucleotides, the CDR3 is TGTGCCAGCAGTTTATTCCTAGCACGTTCCTACAATGAGCAGTTCTTC.

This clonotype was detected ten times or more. This chain's CDR3 is CASSPHLGVSYNEQFF. CDR3 nucleotide sequence: TGTGCCAGCAGTCCGCACCTAGGGGTATCCTACAATGAGCAGTTCTTC. The chain has TRBV12-3 or TRBV12-4 and TRBJ2-1; weak D call: TRBD1 (5 bases). V gave up 5 bases and J gave up 1 base, with 15 bases separating them. CDR3 length: 16 amino acids.

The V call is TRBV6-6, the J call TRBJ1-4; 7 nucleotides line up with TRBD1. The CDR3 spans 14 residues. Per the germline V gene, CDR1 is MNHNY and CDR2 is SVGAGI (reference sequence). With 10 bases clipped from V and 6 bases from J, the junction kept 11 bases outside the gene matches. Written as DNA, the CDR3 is TGTGCCACTCGATTGGACACAGGGGATGAAAAACTGTTTTTT. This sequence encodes CATRLDTGDEKLFF.

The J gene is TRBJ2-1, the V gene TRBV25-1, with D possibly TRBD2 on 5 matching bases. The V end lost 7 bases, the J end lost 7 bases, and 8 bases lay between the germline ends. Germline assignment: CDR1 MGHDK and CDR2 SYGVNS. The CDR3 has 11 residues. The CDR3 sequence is CASIEGNEQFF. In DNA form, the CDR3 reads TGTGCCAGCATTGAGGGTAATGAGCAGTTCTTC.

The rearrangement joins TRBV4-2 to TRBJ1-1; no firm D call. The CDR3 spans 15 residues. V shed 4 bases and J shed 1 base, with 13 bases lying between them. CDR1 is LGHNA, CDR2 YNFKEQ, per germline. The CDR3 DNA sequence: TGTGCCAGCAGCCCCATACGATGGGAGAACACTGAAGCTTTCTTT. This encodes CASSPIRWENTEAFF.

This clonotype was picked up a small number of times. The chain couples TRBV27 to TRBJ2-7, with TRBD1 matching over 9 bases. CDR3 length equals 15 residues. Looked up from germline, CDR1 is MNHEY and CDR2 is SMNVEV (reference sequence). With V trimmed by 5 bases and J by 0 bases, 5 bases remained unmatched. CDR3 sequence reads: CASSTPGQGSYEQYF. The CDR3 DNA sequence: TGTGCCAGCAGTACCCCGGGACAGGGCTCCTACGAGCAGTACTTC.